The next 30 T cell receptor beta chains were all read from a single sample in a study of regulatory T cells in long-lasting Graves disease. Both iRepertoire HTBI primers and Arm-PCR of CDR3 regions were used to build the TCR beta libraries. TCRdb itself ran the multiplex PCR reads through MiXCR, one entry per CDR3 protein. The sample has 400,000 to 450,000 distinct CDR3 sequences, under 15% seen once. Sample time point: newly diagnosed GD, antithyroid drugs for less than 3 months. Extracted PBMC RNA gave rise to the TCR library. The sample was also reused in another study, on T cells in Graves' hyperthyroidism and ophthalmopathy.

This specimen was peripheral blood mononuclear cells (PBMCs), taken at new diagnosis, from a patient treated with antithyroid drugs. These receptors came from a young woman with Graves disease.

This clonotype was counted a few times. Here the CDR3 reads CASRDTGFSNEQFF. For the CDR3, the DNA is TGTGCCAGTAGGGACACCGGCTTCAGCAATGAGCAGTTCTTC. The chain uses TRBV19 and TRBJ2-1, with D perhaps TRBD1 (5 bases). Germline-derived CDR1 and CDR2 are LNHDA and SQIVND (reference sequence). Trimming shortened V by 6 bases and J by 6 bases, and 15 bases separated the two germline ends. This CDR3 spans 14 amino acids.

DNA for the CDR3: TGCAGTGCTGGCACCGGGACAGGGTACTCTGGGGCCAACGTCCTGACTTTC. It specifies CSAGTGTGYSGANVLTF. The genes are TRBV20-1 and TRBJ2-6; 9 nucleotides agree with TRBD1. V was clipped by 5 bases and J by 0 bases; unmatched bases: 8. The CDR3 has 17 residues. The V gene's germline CDR1 is DFQATT and CDR2 SNEGSKA (reference sequence).

This clonotype was found many times. One end of the junction fails to match germline, which may point to a read error. The rearrangement uses TRBV5-1 and TRBJ2-1; D possibly corresponds to TRBD2 (5 bases). CDR1 is SGHRS and CDR2 is YFSETQ in the germline V gene. The length of the CDR3 is 13 residues. The CDR3 loop reads CASSLVARTEQFF. CDR3 coding DNA: TGCGCCAGCAGTTTGGTAGCGCGGACTGAGCAGTTCTTC.

This clonotype showed up many times. V and J are TRBV20-1 and TRBJ2-3, with 11 bases matching TRBD1. The germline CDR1 and CDR2 sequences are DFQATT and SNEGSKA (reference sequence). Trimming cost V 6 bases and J 5 bases; bases outside gene matches: 10. This CDR3 contains 15 residues. Here the CDR3 reads CSATGTGGGGDTQYF. Written as DNA, the CDR3 is TGCAGTGCAACCGGGACAGGGGGGGGTGGAGATACGCAGTATTTT.

Notes on this clonotype: A clone one base away is much larger, so this may be a read error. This chain's CDR3 is CASSDPEEQFF. DNA for the CDR3: TGTGCCAGCAGTGACCCCGAGGAGCAGTTCTTC. The chain couples TRBV2 to TRBJ2-1, with D uncertain. The V gene's germline CDR1 is SNHLY and CDR2 FYNNEI. This CDR3 spans 11 amino acids. V was shortened by 3 bases and J by 10 bases, with 7 bases between the two germline ends.

In this sample, this clonotype turned up a few times. The gene calls are TRBV6-1 and TRBJ2-7, with TRBD1 matching 8 bases. The CDR3 has 14 residues. Germline V CDR1 and CDR2: MNHNS, SASEGT. The V segment lost 7 bases and the J segment 3 bases; nucleotides outside the gene matches: 8. The CDR3 region is CASMGLTGDYEQYF. The CDR3 DNA follows: TGTGCCAGCATGGGACTGACAGGGGACTACGAGCAGTACTTC.

This clonotype was counted many times. The V gene is TRBV6-2 or TRBV6-3, the J gene TRBJ2-5; 13 positions agree with TRBD2. V was clipped by 8 bases and J by 5 bases; unmatched bases: 8. Germline CDR1 reads MNHEY; CDR2 reads SVGEGT. The CDR3 runs to 15 residues. The CDR3 sequence: CASSPGLAGAETQYF. CDR3 DNA: TGTGCCAGCTCCCCTGGACTAGCGGGAGCCGAGACCCAGTACTTC.

This clonotype was seen more than once but under ten times. The chain links TRBV7-6 to TRBJ2-5, with TRBD2 as a possible D gene (6 bases). Trimming removed 2 bases at V and 10 bases at J, with 14 bases between. Germline loops: CDR1 SGHVS, CDR2 FNYEAQ. This CDR3 is built from 13 residues. The CDR3 loop reads CASSLPGLPDQYF. The CDR3 DNA follows: TGTGCCAGCAGCTTACCGGGACTCCCCGACCAGTACTTC.

The table lists this clonotype with a few counts. The V and J genes are TRBV5-1 and TRBJ2-1; maybe TRBD2 (6 bases). Germline loops: CDR1 SGHRS, CDR2 YFSETQ. V dropped 2 bases and J dropped 5 bases, with 8 bases sitting between them. The CDR3 consists of 13 residues. This CDR3 is CASSLLANNEQFF. CDR3 bases: TGCGCCAGCAGCTTACTAGCCAACAATGAGCAGTTCTTC.

In this sample, this clonotype turned up many times. The chain links TRBV2 to TRBJ2-3; D call uncertain. The CDR3 is made up of 12 amino acids. V shed 3 bases and J shed 5 bases, with 6 bases lying between them. Looked up from germline, CDR1 is SNHLY and CDR2 is FYNNEI. CDR3 in amino acids: CASSEGRDTQYF. The CDR3 nucleotides read TGTGCCAGCAGTGAGGGAAGAGATACGCAGTATTTT.

This clonotype has only a few counts. The rearrangement links TRBV3-1 to TRBJ2-2; D is tentatively TRBD1 or TRBD2 (5 bases each). With 6 bases removed from V and 7 bases from J, the gap between germline ends came to 21 bases. Germline loops: CDR1 LGHDT, CDR2 YNNKEL (reference sequence). The CDR3 is 16 residues long. CDR3 coding DNA: TGTGCCAGCAGTTCAAAGGCCATACGGGACGACGGGGAGCTGTTTTTT. This gives the protein CASSSKAIRDDGELFF.

The chain uses TRBV2 and TRBJ2-2; D might be TRBD1 (6 bases). V was clipped by 6 bases and J by 0 bases, with 11 bases between them. The CDR3 is made up of 15 amino acids. The V gene's germline CDR1 is SNHLY and CDR2 FYNNEI. CDR3 amino acids: CASRAGTTNTGELFF. Here the CDR3 DNA reads TGTGCCAGCAGGGCCGGGACAACGAACACCGGGGAGCTGTTTTTT.

This clonotype was recorded many times. V gene TRBV4-1 combines with J gene TRBJ2-1; 7 bases map to TRBD2. Germline V gene data show CDR1 as MGHRA and CDR2 as YSYEKL. V was pared by 1 base and J by 7 bases, with 10 bases of the junction left unmatched. There are 16 residues in the CDR3. For the CDR3, the DNA is TGCGCCAGCAGCCAAGTCCGAATGAGCGGGACGAATGAGCAGTTCTTC. This gives the protein CASSQVRMSGTNEQFF.

This clonotype has ten or more counts. The genes are TRBV2 and TRBJ2-7; D uncertain. The CDR3 loop spans 12 amino acids. Trimming pared 4 bases from V and 11 bases from J, leaving 15 bases between. Germline-derived CDR1 and CDR2 are SNHLY and FYNNEI. The CDR3 nucleotides read TGTGCCAGCAGTGCTGGCAAATGGGAAGAGTACTTC. Protein sequence: CASSAGKWEEYF. Together with reference TRBV2 and TRBJ2-7, the CDR3 gives the full variable domain: EPEVTQTPSHQVTQMGQEVILRCVPISNHLYFYWYRQILGQKVEFLVSFYNNEISEKSEIFDDQFSVERPDGSNFTLKIRSTKLEDSAMYFCASSAGKWEEYFGPGTRLTVT.

This chain connects TRBV12-3 or TRBV12-4 to TRBJ2-1; unclear D gene. CDR3 size: 14 residues. V gave up 4 bases and J gave up 9 bases, with 16 bases separating them. CDR3 region: CASSSSYRSPEQFF. CDR3 sequence (DNA): TGTGCCAGCAGTTCGTCTTACAGATCCCCTGAGCAGTTCTTC.

The chain recombines TRBV10-3 with TRBJ2-3, with 12 bases fitting TRBD2. The V gene's germline CDR1 is ENHRY and CDR2 SYGVKD. This CDR3 is built from 13 residues. The junction had 6 bases not matched to a gene; V was cut back by 11 bases and J by 6 bases. Here the CDR3 reads CAVLAGGPDTQYF. In nucleotides, the CDR3 is TGTGCCGTTCTAGCGGGAGGGCCTGATACGCAGTATTTT.

This clonotype was counted ten times or more. The chain links TRBV20-1 to TRBJ2-5; TRBD2 agrees at 10 bases. The CDR3 has 16 residues. The germline V gene encodes CDR1 DFQATT and CDR2 SNEGSKA (reference sequence). Unmatched junction bases numbered 9, after V lost 3 bases and J lost 2 bases. The CDR3 region is CSASGETSGDQETQYF. CDR3 coding DNA: TGCAGTGCTAGTGGGGAAACTAGCGGGGATCAAGAGACCCAGTACTTC.

The chain links TRBV4-1 to TRBJ2-1; TRBD2 agrees at 8 bases. This CDR3 spans 17 amino acids. Germline lookup yields CDR1 MGHRA and CDR2 YSYEKL. Germline trimming cut 0 bases from V and 4 bases from J; bases unmatched to any gene: 8. CDR3 DNA sequence: TGCGCCAGCAGCCAAGAAAGAGTCCAGCGGGGGTACAATGAGCAGTTCTTC. This codes for CASSQERVQRGYNEQFF.

In this sample, this clonotype turned up many times. V is TRBV10-3 and J is TRBJ2-7; either TRBD1 or TRBD2 may fit D (5 bases each). The CDR3 length is 12 residues. Germline V gene lookup returns CDR1 ENHRY and CDR2 SYGVKD. CDR3 in amino acids: CAGGSSRDEQYF. CDR3 sequence (DNA): TGTGCTGGGGGTTCTAGTAGGGACGAGCAGTACTTC.

This clonotype has just a few counts. The chain recombines TRBV6-2 or TRBV6-3 with TRBJ1-2; 7 bases line up with TRBD1. The germline CDR1 and CDR2 sequences are MNHEY and SVGEGT. V trimming: 6 bases; J trimming: 5 bases; junction bases outside the gene matches: 9. The CDR3 spans 14 residues. The DNA for the CDR3 is TGTGCCAGCAGCCTACAGGGACAGAGTTATGGCTACACCTTC. Its protein is CASSLQGQSYGYTF.

Many counts were recorded for this clonotype. The chain has TRBV27 and TRBJ2-7, with 8 bases that match TRBD1. From germline, CDR1 is MNHEY and CDR2 SMNVEV (reference sequence). After removal of 10 bases from V and 2 bases from J, the junction contained 4 bases not matched to a gene. This CDR3 is 12 amino acids long. In nucleotides, the CDR3 is TGTGCCACCAGGACAGGGCCCTACGAGCAGTACTTC. It translates to CATRTGPYEQYF.

At least ten counts were recorded for this clonotype. The conserved phenylalanine or tryptophan is not found at the CDR3 terminus, so this likely reflects a read error. The chain carries TRBV2 and TRBJ2-3, with TRBD2 as a possible D gene (5 bases). The V gene lost 2 bases and the J gene lost 6 bases, with 15 bases spanning the gap. Per germline, CDR1 SNHLY and CDR2 FYNNEI. The CDR3 runs 15 residues. The CDR3 loop reads CASSEKGGAPDTQYL. The CDR3 bases are TGTGCCAGCAGTGAAAAAGGAGGAGCGCCCGATACGCAGTATCTT.

The chain recombines TRBV10-3 with TRBJ2-7; the match to TRBD1 covers 12 bases. Losses at the gene ends were 5 bases for V and 7 bases for J; bases not matched to a gene: 12. Germline V gene lookup returns CDR1 ENHRY and CDR2 SYGVKD. The CDR3 is made up of 16 amino acids. CDR3: CAISKPPGQGAPEQYF. CDR3 DNA sequence: TGTGCCATCAGTAAGCCCCCGGGACAGGGGGCGCCGGAGCAGTACTTC.

This clonotype was counted ten times or more. The CDR3: CASSPPIGSGSLDEQYF. The CDR3 DNA follows: TGTGCCAGCTCACCACCAATCGGGAGCGGGAGTTTGGACGAGCAGTACTTC. The J gene is TRBJ2-7, the V gene TRBV18, with TRBD2 matching over 8 bases. The germline gives CDR1 KGHSH, CDR2 LQKENI. V was pared by 0 bases and J by 5 bases, with 12 bases of the junction left unmatched. The CDR3 sequence is 17 residues long.

This clonotype has a count of ten or more. This chain uses TRBV28 with TRBJ1-1, with 7 bases identical to TRBD1. Germline assignment: CDR1 MDHEN and CDR2 SYDVKM. The V segment lost 3 bases and the J segment 0 bases; nucleotides outside the gene matches: 10. This CDR3 comprises 17 residues. Here the CDR3 reads CASSFLVPGGMNTEAFF. DNA of the CDR3: TGTGCCAGCAGTTTCCTCGTTCCAGGGGGAATGAACACTGAAGCTTTCTTT.

This clonotype was recorded at least ten times. V is TRBV7-8 and J is TRBJ2-3; 9 positions agree with TRBD2. The length of the CDR3 is 16 residues. The germline CDR1 and CDR2 sequences are SGHVS and FQNEAQ. Germline trimming cut 2 bases from V and 1 base from J; bases unmatched to any gene: 4. The CDR3 DNA is TGTGCCAGCAGCTTACTTAGCGGGAGCCGCACAGATACGCAGTATTTT. This encodes CASSLLSGSRTDTQYF.

This clonotype was picked up a small number of times. The J gene is TRBJ2-7, the V gene TRBV6-1; D is undetermined. This CDR3 is 15 amino acids long. V lost 6 bases to trimming and J lost 3 bases, with 18 bases between them. Germline CDR1 MNHNS, CDR2 SASEGT. In DNA form, the CDR3 reads TGTGCCAGCAGCCGTCCGACGGTTACAGTCTACGAGCAGTACTTC. Translated, it gives CASSRPTVTVYEQYF.

The table lists this clonotype with many counts. This chain connects TRBV28 to TRBJ2-7, with 10 bases identical to TRBD1. This CDR3 comprises 16 residues. The V segment lost 4 bases and the J segment 2 bases; nucleotides outside the gene matches: 8. Germline loops: CDR1 MDHEN, CDR2 SYDVKM. Here the CDR3 DNA reads TGTGCCAGCAGTTACCTAGGGACAGGGGTTACCTACGAGCAGTACTTC. It codes for CASSYLGTGVTYEQYF.

The CDR3 sequence is CATSDSRIGNTEAFF. Written as DNA, the CDR3 is TGTGCCACCAGTGATAGCCGCATCGGGAACACTGAAGCTTTCTTT. V gene TRBV24-1 combines with J gene TRBJ1-1, with unresolved D. The germline V gene has CDR1 KGHDR and CDR2 SFDVKD. The CDR3 covers 15 residues. Trimming cost V 3 bases and J 1 base, with 11 bases left between them.

This clonotype was observed many times. The chain employs TRBV6-2 or TRBV6-3 and TRBJ2-7, with a weak D call TRBD1 (6 bases). Germline CDR1 reads MNHEY; CDR2 reads SVGEGT. The CDR3 extends over 12 amino acids. Trimming took off 4 bases at V and 7 bases at J, with 11 bases between the two ends. CDR3 region: CASSWPQGEQYF. The CDR3 DNA sequence: TGTGCCAGCAGTTGGCCCCAGGGGGAGCAGTACTTC.